This TCR beta chain was recovered during a study of T cells in Graves' hyperthyroidism and ophthalmopathy. The TCR beta CDR3 regions underwent amplification using RNA transcripts as the source. Initially, a first-round RT-PCR of the TCR CDR3 employed the HTBI primer set. TCRdb re-derived calls from the multiplex PCR reads in MiXCR, one entry per CDR3 protein. Here the sample spans fewer than 250,000 distinct CDR3 sequences, over 15% being singletons. The table lists this clonotype with many counts. V dropped 6 bases and J dropped 3 bases, with 11 bases sitting between them. The CDR3 is 13 residues long. Germline V gives CDR1 MNHEY, CDR2 SVGEGT.

The chain couples TRBV6-2 or TRBV6-3 to TRBJ1-2; no reliable D call. Source material: blood. The clonotype was recovered from a woman aged 18-30 years with Graves' ophthalmopathy. CDR3 sequence (DNA): TGTGCCAGCAGGTCCACAGTTTACTATGGCTACACCTTC. Residues: CASRSTVYYGYTF.